This TCR beta chain was observed in a study of CD8 T cells in Susac syndrome. The germline V gene has CDR1 MDHEN and CDR2 SYDVKM. CDR3 length equals 15 residues. Deletions cut 7 bases from V and 2 bases from J, with 18 bases between. RNA, at about 0.5 to 1 ug, was reverse transcribed with random hexamers. TCRdb re-derived calls from the immunoSEQ multiplex PCR reads in MiXCR, one entry per CDR3 protein. The sample lists roughly 330,000 distinct CDR3 sequences, about 91% occurring once. The sequence derives from a human donor with multiple sclerosis. The material sequenced was CD4+ T cells from PBMCs. This chain uses TRBV28 with TRBJ2-7; weak D call: TRBD2 (6 bases). Here the CDR3 DNA reads TGTGCCAGCAAGGAGTCTAGCGTTTCCGCCTACGAGCAGTACTTC. It yields the protein CASKESSVSAYEQYF.